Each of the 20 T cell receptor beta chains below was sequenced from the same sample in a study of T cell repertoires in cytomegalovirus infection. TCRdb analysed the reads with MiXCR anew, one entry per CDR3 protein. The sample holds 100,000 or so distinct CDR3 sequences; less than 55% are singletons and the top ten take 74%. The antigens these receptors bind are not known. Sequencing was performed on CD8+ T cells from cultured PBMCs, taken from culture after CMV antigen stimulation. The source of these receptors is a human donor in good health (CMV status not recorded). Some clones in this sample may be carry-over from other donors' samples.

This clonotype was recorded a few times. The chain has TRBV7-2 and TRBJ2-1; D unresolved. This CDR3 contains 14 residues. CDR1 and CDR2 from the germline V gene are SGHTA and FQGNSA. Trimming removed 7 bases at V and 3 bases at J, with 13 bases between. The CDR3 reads CASTPGVSYNEQFF. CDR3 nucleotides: TGTGCCAGCACCCCTGGGGTTAGCTACAATGAGCAGTTCTTC.

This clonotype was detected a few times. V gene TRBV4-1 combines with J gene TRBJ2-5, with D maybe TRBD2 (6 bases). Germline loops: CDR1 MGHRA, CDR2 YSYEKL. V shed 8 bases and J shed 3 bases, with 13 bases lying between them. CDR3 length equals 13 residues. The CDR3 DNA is TGCGCCAGCGGGCCGGGGGTGGAAGAGACCCAGTACTTC. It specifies CASGPGVEETQYF.

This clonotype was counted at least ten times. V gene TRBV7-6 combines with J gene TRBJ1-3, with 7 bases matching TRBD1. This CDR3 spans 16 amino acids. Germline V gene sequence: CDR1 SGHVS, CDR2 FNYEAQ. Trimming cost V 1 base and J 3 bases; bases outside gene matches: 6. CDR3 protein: CASSLGWTGIGNTIYF. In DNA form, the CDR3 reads TGTGCCAGCAGCTTAGGATGGACAGGAATTGGAAACACCATATATTTT. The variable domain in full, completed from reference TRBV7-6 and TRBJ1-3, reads GAGVSQSPRYKVTKRGQDVALRCDPISGHVSLYWYRQALGQGPEFLTYFNYEAQQDKSGLPNDRFSAERPEGSISTLTIQRTEQRDSAMYRCASSLGWTGIGNTIYFGEGSWLTVV.

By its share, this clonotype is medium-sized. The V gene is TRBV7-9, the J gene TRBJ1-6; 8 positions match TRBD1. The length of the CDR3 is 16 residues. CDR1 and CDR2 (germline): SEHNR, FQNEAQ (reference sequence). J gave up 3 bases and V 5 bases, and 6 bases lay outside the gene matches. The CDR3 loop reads CASSPSGQGYNSPLHF. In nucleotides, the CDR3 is TGTGCCAGCAGCCCATCAGGACAGGGCTATAATTCACCCCTCCACTTT.

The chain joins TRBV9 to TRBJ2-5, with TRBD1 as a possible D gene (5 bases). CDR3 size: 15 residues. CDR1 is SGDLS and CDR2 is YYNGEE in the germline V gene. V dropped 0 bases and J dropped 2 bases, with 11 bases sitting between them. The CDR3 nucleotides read TGTGCCAGCAGCGTAGAGGGGCAGGGACAAGAGACCCAGTACTTC. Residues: CASSVEGQGQETQYF.

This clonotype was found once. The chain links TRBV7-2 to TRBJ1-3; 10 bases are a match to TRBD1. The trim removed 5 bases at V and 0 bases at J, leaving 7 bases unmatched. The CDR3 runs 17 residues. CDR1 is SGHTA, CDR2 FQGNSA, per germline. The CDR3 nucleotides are TGTGCCAGCAGCGTCGACAGGGGGCCTTACTCTGGAAACACCATATATTTT. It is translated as CASSVDRGPYSGNTIYF.

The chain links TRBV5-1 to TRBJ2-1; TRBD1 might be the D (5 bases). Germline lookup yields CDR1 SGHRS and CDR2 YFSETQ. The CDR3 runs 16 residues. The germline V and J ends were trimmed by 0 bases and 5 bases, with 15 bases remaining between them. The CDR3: CASSLGGFRTNNEQFF. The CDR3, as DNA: TGCGCCAGCAGCTTGGGGGGCTTTCGGACCAACAATGAGCAGTTCTTC.

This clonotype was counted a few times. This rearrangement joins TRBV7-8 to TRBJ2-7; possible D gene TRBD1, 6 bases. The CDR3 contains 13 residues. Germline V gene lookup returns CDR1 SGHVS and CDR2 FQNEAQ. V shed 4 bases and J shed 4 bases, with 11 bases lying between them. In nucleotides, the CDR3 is TGTGCCAGCAGCTCGCCTGGACAGTACGAGCAGTACTTC. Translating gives CASSSPGQYEQYF.

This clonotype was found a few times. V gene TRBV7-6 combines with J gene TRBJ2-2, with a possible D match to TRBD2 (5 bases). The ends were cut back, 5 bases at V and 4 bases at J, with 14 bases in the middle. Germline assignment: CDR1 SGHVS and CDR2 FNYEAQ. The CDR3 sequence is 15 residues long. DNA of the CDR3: TGTGCCAGCAGCCGGGGTCCTGGGAGCACCGGGGAGCTGTTTTTT. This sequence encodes CASSRGPGSTGELFF.

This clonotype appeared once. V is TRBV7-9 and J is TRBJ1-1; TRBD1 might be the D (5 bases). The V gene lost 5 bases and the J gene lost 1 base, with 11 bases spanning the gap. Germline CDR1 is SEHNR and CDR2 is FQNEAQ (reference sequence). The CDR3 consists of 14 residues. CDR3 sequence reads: CASSPAGGNTEAFF. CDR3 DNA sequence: TGTGCCAGCAGCCCCGCGGGGGGGAACACTGAAGCTTTCTTT. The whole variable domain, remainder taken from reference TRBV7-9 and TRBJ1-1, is DTGVSQNPRHKITKRGQNVTFRCDPISEHNRLYWYRQTLGQGPEFLTYFQNEAQLEKSRLLSDRFSAERPKGSFSTLEIQRTEQGDSAMYLCASSPAGGNTEAFFGQGTRLTVV.

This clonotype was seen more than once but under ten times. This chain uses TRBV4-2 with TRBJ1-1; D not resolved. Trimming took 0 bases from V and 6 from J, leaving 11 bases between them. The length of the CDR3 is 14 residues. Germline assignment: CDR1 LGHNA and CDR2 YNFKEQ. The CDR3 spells CASSQDRSGAEAFF. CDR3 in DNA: TGTGCCAGCAGCCAAGATAGATCGGGCGCTGAAGCTTTCTTT.

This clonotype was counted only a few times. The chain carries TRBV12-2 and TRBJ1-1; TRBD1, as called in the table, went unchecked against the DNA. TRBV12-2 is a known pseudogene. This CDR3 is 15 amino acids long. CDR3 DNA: TGTGCAAGTCGCTTAAAAGGGGGCCCCAGCTTGTGGGCTTTCTTT. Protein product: CASRLKGGPSLWAFF.

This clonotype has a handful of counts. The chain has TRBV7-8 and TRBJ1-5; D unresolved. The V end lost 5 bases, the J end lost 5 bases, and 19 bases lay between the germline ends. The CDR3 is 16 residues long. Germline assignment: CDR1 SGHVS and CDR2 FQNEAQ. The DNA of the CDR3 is TGTGCCAGCAGCCCGAGGGTTGGCCAAGCCTATCAGCCCCAGCATTTT. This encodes CASSPRVGQAYQPQHF.

The CDR3 region is CASSPSLAAYEQYF. CDR3 in DNA: TGTGCCAGCAGCCCCAGCTTGGCGGCATACGAGCAGTACTTC. V gene TRBV6-6 combines with J gene TRBJ2-7; D gene unclear. The germline V gene has CDR1 MNHNY and CDR2 SVGAGI (reference sequence). The CDR3 totals 14 residues. Trimming stripped 6 bases from V and 4 bases from J, with 16 bases between.

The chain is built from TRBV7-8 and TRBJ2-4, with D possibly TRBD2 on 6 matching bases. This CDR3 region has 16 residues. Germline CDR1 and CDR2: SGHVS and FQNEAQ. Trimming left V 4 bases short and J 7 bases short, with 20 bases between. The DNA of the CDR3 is TGTGCCAGCAGCTCGCCTTTGATGGGCGCGGGGAACATTCAGTACTTC. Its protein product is CASSSPLMGAGNIQYF.

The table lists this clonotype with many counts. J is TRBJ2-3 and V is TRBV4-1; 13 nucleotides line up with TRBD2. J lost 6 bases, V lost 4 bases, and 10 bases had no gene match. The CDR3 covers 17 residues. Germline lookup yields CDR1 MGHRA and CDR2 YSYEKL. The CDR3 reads CASSLDTSGGAADTQYF. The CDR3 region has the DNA TGCGCCAGCAGCCTGGACACTAGCGGGGGGGCTGCGGATACGCAGTATTTT.

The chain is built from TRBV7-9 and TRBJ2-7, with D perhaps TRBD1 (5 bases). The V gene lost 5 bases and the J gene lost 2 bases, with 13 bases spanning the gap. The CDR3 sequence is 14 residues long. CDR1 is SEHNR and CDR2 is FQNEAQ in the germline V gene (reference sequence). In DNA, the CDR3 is TGTGCCAGCAGCAGGGGCCTCCCCCCCTACGAGCAGTACTTC. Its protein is CASSRGLPPYEQYF.

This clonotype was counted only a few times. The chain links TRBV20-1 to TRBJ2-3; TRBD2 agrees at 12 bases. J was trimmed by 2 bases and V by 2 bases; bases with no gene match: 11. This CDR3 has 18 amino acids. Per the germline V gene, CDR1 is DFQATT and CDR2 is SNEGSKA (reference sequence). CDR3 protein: CSARSSSGGVDYTDTQYF. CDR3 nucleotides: TGCAGTGCTAGAAGCTCTAGCGGGGGGGTCGATTACACAGATACGCAGTATTTT.

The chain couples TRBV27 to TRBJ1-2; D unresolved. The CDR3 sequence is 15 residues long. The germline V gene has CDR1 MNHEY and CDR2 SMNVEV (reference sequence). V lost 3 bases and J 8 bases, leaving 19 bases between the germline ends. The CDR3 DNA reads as TGTGCCAGCAGTTTGAAGGAGCCGGCTTTGGGAGGCTACACCTTC. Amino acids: CASSLKEPALGGYTF.

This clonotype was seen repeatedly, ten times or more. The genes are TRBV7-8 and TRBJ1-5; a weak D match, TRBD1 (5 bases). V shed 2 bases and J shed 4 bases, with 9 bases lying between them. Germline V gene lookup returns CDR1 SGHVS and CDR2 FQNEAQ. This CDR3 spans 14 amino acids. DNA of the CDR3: TGTGCCAGCAGCTTACAGGGAGGGAATCAGCCCCAGCATTTT. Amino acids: CASSLQGGNQPQHF. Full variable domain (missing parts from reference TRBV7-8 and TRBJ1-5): GAGVSQSPRYKVAKRGQDVALRCDPISGHVSLFWYQQALGQGPEFLTYFQNEAQLDKSGLPSDRFFAERPEGSVSTLKIQRTQQEDSAVYLCASSLQGGNQPQHFGDGTRLSIL.